Listed here are 16 T cell receptor beta chains from one sample, sequenced in a study of blood T cell repertoires in COVID-19. Clones were read by immunoSEQ multiplex PCR, and TCRdb kept only the in-frame ones, dropping some. The data contain approximately 340,000 clones, approximately 90% of them singletons. The material sequenced was PBMCs or T cells enriched from blood (not recorded which). Receptors were obtained from a woman aged 40 to 49 who had been exposed to COVID-19.

CDR3 sequence (DNA): TGTGCCAGCAGAAGGACAGGGGTCAATGAGCAGTTCTTC. Translating gives CASRRTGVNEQFF. The rearrangement links TRBV27 to TRBJ2-1, with TRBD1 matching 9 bases. The CDR3 runs 13 residues. V gave up 6 bases and J gave up 6 bases; unmatched junction bases: 3. CDR1 and CDR2 (germline): MNHEY, SMNVEV (reference sequence).

The chain carries TRBV6-5 and TRBJ1-1; the D is unclear. The V end was cut by 4 bases, the J end by 4 bases, with 7 bases between. The germline CDR1 and CDR2 sequences are MNHEY and SVGAGI. This CDR3 has 12 amino acids. The CDR3 nucleotides read TGTGCCAGCAGTTCCATCGGCACTGAAGCTTTCTTT. This translates into CASSSIGTEAFF.

The chain employs TRBV5-4 and TRBJ1-4; D possibly corresponds to TRBD1 (6 bases). The germline V and J ends were trimmed by 4 bases and 7 bases, with 11 bases remaining between them. In germline, CDR1 is SGHNT, CDR2 YYREEE (reference sequence). The CDR3 has 13 residues. The CDR3 reads CASSLTQGEKLFF. The CDR3 DNA follows: TGTGCCAGCAGCCTTACACAGGGTGAAAAACTGTTTTTT.

The chain joins TRBV19 to TRBJ1-2; 8 nucleotides agree with TRBD1. The CDR3 has 16 residues. The V gene end was trimmed by 1 base and the J gene end by 0 bases; junction bases not matched to a gene: 4. Looked up from germline, CDR1 is LNHDA and CDR2 is SQIVND (reference sequence). CDR3 nucleotides: TGTGCCAGTAGTATAGTTGGGACAGGAGCTAACTATGGCTACACCTTC. This sequence encodes CASSIVGTGANYGYTF. The full variable domain, completed using reference TRBV19 and TRBJ1-2, is DGGITQSPKYLFRKEGQNVTLSCEQNLNHDAMYWYRQDPGQGLRLIYYSQIVNDFQKGDIAEGYSVSREKKESFPLTVTSAQKNPTAFYLCASSIVGTGANYGYTFGSGTRLTVV.

V is TRBV2 and J is TRBJ1-2; D is perhaps TRBD1 (6 bases). Trimming removed 7 bases at V and 0 bases at J, with 12 bases between. The length of the CDR3 is 14 residues. Germline loops: CDR1 SNHLY, CDR2 FYNNEI. CDR3 coding DNA: TGTGCCAGCAAGCTGGACAGTCCTAACTATGGCTACACCTTC. Its translation: CASKLDSPNYGYTF. Complete variable domain (other parts from reference TRBV2 and TRBJ1-2): EPEVTQTPSHQVTQMGQEVILRCVPISNHLYFYWYRQILGQKVEFLVSFYNNEISEKSEIFDDQFSVERPDGSNFTLKIRSTKLEDSAMYFCASKLDSPNYGYTFGSGTRLTVV.

The chain combines TRBV7-9 with TRBJ1-4; 7 nucleotides line up with TRBD1. The length of the CDR3 is 15 residues. V dropped 1 base and J dropped 5; count of bases not matched to a gene: 4. CDR1 SEHNR and CDR2 FQNEAQ come from the germline V gene (reference sequence). The CDR3 sequence: CASSLGDRTNEKLFF. The CDR3 nucleotides are TGTGCCAGCAGCTTAGGGGACAGAACAAATGAAAAACTGTTTTTT.

J is TRBJ1-5 and V is TRBV19; 7 bases align to TRBD1. Germline V gene sequence: CDR1 LNHDA, CDR2 SQIVND (reference sequence). The junction had 8 bases not matched to a gene; V was cut back by 3 bases and J by 6 bases. This CDR3 is 15 amino acids long. CDR3 DNA sequence: TGTGCCAGTAGTATTAAGGGGGCTGGTGGTCAGCCCCAGCATTTT. This gives the protein CASSIKGAGGQPQHF.

The rearrangement joins TRBV9 to TRBJ2-7, with 12 nucleotides matching TRBD1. This CDR3 spans 15 amino acids. J was trimmed by 5 bases and V by 4 bases; bases with no gene match: 7. Looked up from germline, CDR1 is SGDLS and CDR2 is YYNGEE. The CDR3 region is CASSPRDRGQHEQYF. The CDR3 bases are TGTGCCAGCAGCCCCCGGGACAGGGGGCAACACGAGCAGTACTTC.

The chain joins TRBV6-5 to TRBJ1-3; D is possibly TRBD1 (6 bases). The germline V gene has CDR1 MNHEY and CDR2 SVGAGI. This CDR3 has 14 amino acids. V was trimmed by 5 bases and J by 4 bases, leaving 12 bases between them. The CDR3 bases are TGTGCCAGCAGTCTCGGGACATTCGGAAACACCATATATTTT. Its translation: CASSLGTFGNTIYF.

The V call is TRBV7-6, the J call TRBJ2-7; 7 nucleotides align to TRBD2. Per germline, CDR1 SGHVS and CDR2 FNYEAQ. The CDR3 contains 17 residues. J lost 0 bases, V lost 3 bases, and 11 bases had no gene match. The CDR3 bases are TGTGCCAGCAGCTTTGGACCCCCGGGCGGGAGCTCCTACGAGCAGTACTTC. Translation gives CASSFGPPGGSSYEQYF.

This clone was recorded once. The chain uses TRBV7-9 and TRBJ1-3; 8 nucleotides match TRBD1. Unmatched junction bases numbered 7, after V lost 5 bases and J lost 4 bases. The length of the CDR3 is 15 residues. Germline V gene data show CDR1 as SEHNR and CDR2 as FQNEAQ (reference sequence). CDR3 DNA sequence: TGTGCCAGCAGCCCCCAGGGGGCCAGGGGAAACACCATATATTTT. This encodes CASSPQGARGNTIYF.

The rearrangement uses TRBV5-1 and TRBJ1-1; D perhaps matches TRBD1 (6 bases). Germline V lookup: CDR1 SGHRS, CDR2 YFSETQ. The CDR3 has 16 amino acids. V lost 7 bases and J lost 10, with 29 bases in between. This chain's CDR3 is CASSHQQGLSGGGAFF. The CDR3 DNA follows: TGCGCCAGCTCCCACCAGCAGGGGCTAAGCGGGGGGGGAGCTTTCTTT.

V is TRBV19 and J is TRBJ1-6; 7 positions agree with TRBD1. Looked up from germline, CDR1 is LNHDA and CDR2 is SQIVND (reference sequence). The CDR3 totals 16 residues. V dropped 1 base and J dropped 5; count of bases not matched to a gene: 5. The CDR3 loop reads CASSIGGQANNSPLHF. CDR3 coding DNA: TGTGCCAGTAGTATAGGAGGACAGGCGAATAATTCACCCCTCCACTTT.

This chain joins TRBV2 and TRBJ1-3, with D hard to call. CDR1 is SNHLY, CDR2 FYNNEI, per germline. The ends were cut back, 4 bases at V and 2 bases at J, with 15 bases in the middle. The CDR3 contains 16 residues. The CDR3 coding sequence is TGTGCCAGCAGTGGTGAGGACGGAGGTACTGGAAACACCATATATTTT. This sequence encodes CASSGEDGGTGNTIYF. Together with reference TRBV2 and TRBJ1-3, the CDR3 gives the full variable domain: EPEVTQTPSHQVTQMGQEVILRCVPISNHLYFYWYRQILGQKVEFLVSFYNNEISEKSEIFDDQFSVERPDGSNFTLKIRSTKLEDSAMYFCASSGEDGGTGNTIYFGEGSWLTVV.

The chain is built from TRBV12-3 or TRBV12-4 and TRBJ2-7; D possibly corresponds to TRBD1 (5 bases). Trimming shortened V by 3 bases and J by 9 bases, and 12 bases separated the two germline ends. CDR3 length: 12 residues. CDR3 residues: CASSLGRTGQYF. Here the CDR3 DNA reads TGTGCCAGCAGTTTGGGAAGAACAGGGCAGTACTTC.

The chain recombines TRBV24-1 with TRBJ2-6; D possibly corresponds to TRBD1 (5 bases). Between the trimmed V and J ends, which lost 5 bases and 4 bases, there was a span of 11 bases. Germline V gene lookup returns CDR1 KGHDR and CDR2 SFDVKD. The CDR3 contains 15 residues. CDR3 sequence reads: CATSGLYRGANVLTF. The CDR3, as DNA: TGTGCCACCAGTGGGCTTTACAGGGGGGCCAACGTCCTGACTTTC.